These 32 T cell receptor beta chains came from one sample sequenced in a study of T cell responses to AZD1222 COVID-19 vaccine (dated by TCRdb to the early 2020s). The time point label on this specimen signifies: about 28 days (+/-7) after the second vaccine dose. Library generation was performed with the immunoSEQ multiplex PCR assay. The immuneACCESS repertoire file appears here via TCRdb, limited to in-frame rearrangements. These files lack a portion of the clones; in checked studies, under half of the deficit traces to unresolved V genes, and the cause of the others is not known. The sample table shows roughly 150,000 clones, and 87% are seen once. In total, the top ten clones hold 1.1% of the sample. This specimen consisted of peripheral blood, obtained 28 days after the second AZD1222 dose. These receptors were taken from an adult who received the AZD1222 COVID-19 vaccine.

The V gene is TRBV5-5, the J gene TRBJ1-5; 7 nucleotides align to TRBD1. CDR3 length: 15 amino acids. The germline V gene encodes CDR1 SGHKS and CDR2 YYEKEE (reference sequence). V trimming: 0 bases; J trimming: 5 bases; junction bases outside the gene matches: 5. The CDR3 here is CASSLDQGVDQPQHF. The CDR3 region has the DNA TGTGCCAGCAGCTTGGATCAGGGGGTGGATCAGCCCCAGCATTTT.

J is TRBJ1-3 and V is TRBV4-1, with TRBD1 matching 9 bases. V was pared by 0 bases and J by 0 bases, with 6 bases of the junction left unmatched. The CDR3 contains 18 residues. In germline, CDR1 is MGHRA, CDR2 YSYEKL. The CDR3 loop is CASSQEGTGTYSGNTIYF. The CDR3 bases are TGCGCCAGCAGCCAAGAAGGGACAGGGACCTACTCTGGAAACACCATATATTTT.

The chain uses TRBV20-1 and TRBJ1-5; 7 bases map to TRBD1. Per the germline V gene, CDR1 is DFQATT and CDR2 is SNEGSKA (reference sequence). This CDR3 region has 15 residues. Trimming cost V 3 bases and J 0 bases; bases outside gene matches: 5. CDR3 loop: CSASTGAYSNQPQHF. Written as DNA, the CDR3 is TGCAGTGCTAGTACAGGGGCTTATAGCAATCAGCCCCAGCATTTT.

CDR3 loop: CASGTEGSYNSPLHF. The CDR3 coding sequence is TGTGCCAGCGGAACCGAGGGATCCTATAATTCACCCCTCCACTTT. The V gene is TRBV13, the J gene TRBJ1-6; D unclear. Looked up from germline, CDR1 is PRHDT and CDR2 is FYEKMQ (reference sequence). The CDR3 consists of 15 residues. The germline V and J ends were trimmed by 8 bases and 1 base, with 12 bases remaining between them. The entire variable domain, with the rest obtained from reference TRBV13 and TRBJ1-6, is as follows: AAGVIQSPRHLIKEKRETATLKCYPIPRHDTVYWYQQGPGQDPQFLISFYEKMQSDKGSIPDRFSAQQFSDYHSELNMSSLELGDSALYFCASGTEGSYNSPLHFGNGTRLTVT.

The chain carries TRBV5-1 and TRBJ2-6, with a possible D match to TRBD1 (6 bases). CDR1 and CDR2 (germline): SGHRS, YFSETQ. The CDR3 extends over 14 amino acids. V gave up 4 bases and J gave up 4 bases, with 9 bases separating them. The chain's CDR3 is CASSQGSGANVLTF. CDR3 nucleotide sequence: TGCGCCAGCAGCCAGGGGTCCGGGGCCAACGTCCTGACTTTC. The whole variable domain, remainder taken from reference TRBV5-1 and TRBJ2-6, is KAGVTQTPRYLIKTRGQQVTLSCSPISGHRSVSWYQQTPGQGLQFLFEYFSETQRNKGNFPGRFSGRQFSNSRSEMNVSTLELGDSALYLCASSQGSGANVLTFGAGSRLTVL.

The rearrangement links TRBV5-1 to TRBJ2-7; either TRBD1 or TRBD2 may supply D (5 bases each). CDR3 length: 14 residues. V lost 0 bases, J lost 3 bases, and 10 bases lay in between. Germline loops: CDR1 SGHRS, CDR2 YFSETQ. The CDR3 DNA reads TGCGCCAGCAGCTTGGGGGACCCCAGCTACGAGCAGTACTTC. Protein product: CASSLGDPSYEQYF.

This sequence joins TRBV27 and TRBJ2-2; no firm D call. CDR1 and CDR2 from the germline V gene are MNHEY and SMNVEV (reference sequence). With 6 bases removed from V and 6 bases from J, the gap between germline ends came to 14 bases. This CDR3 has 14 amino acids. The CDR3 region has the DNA TGTGCCAGCAGGGGTGTTGCAGTGTCCGGGGAGCTGTTTTTT. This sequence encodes CASRGVAVSGELFF.

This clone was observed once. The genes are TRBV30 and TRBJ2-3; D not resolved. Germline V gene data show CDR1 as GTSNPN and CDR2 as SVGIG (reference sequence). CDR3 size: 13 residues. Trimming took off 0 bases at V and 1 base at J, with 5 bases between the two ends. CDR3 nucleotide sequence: TGTGCCTGGAGTGTGGGCCGCACAGATACGCAGTATTTT. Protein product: CAWSVGRTDTQYF.

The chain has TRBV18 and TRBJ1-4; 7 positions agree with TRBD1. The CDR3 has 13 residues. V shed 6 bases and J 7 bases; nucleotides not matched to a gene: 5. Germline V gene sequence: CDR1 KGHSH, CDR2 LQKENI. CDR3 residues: CASSLGTAEKLFF. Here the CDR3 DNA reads TGTGCCAGCTCTCTGGGGACAGCTGAAAAACTGTTTTTT.

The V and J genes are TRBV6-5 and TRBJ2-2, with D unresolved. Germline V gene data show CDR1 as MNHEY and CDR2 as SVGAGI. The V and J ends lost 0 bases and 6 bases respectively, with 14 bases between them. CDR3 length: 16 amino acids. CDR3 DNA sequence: TGTGCCAGCAGTTACTCGCCGACCCAGGTGGCCGGGGAGCTGTTTTTT. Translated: CASSYSPTQVAGELFF.

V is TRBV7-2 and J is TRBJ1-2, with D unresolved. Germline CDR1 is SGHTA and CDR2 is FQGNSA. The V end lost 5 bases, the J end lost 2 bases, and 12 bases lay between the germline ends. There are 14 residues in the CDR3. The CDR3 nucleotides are TGTGCCAGCAGCGAACCGGCGGAAAACTATGGCTACACCTTC. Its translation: CASSEPAENYGYTF.

Written as DNA, the CDR3 is TGTGCCACCACAACCTCCGGAATTCCGGTCACGACTGAAGCTTTCTTT. Its translation: CATTTSGIPVTTEAFF. This sequence joins TRBV24-1 and TRBJ1-1; D unresolved. This CDR3 contains 16 residues. The V gene's germline CDR1 is KGHDR and CDR2 SFDVKD. V lost 8 bases, J lost 5 bases, and 23 bases lay in between.

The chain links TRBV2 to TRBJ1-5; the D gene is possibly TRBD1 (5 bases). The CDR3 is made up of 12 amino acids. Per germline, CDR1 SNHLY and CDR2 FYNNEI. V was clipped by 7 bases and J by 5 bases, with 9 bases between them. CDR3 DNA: TGTGCCAGCAAGGAGGGGCATCAGCCCCAGCATTTT. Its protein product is CASKEGHQPQHF.

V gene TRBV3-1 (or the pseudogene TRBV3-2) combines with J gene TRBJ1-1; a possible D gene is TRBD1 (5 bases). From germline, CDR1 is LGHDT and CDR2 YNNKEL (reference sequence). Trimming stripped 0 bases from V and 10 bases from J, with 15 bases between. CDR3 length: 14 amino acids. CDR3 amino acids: CASSQESGTLRAFF. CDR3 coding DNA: TGTGCCAGCAGCCAAGAATCCGGGACCCTTAGAGCTTTCTTT.

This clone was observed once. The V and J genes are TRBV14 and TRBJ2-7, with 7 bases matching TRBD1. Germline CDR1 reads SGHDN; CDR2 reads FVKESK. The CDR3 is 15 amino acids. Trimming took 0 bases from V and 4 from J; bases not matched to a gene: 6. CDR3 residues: CASSQEQGTAYEQYF. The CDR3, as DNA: TGTGCCAGCAGCCAAGAACAGGGGACGGCTTACGAGCAGTACTTC.

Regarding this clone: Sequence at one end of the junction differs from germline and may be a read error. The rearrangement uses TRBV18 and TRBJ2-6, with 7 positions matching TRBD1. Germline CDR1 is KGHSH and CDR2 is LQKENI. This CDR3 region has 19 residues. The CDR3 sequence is CASSSPDFTGDSGANVLTF. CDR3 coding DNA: TGTGCCAGCTCATCACCGGATTTTACAGGGGACTCTGGGGCCAACGTCCTGACTTTC.

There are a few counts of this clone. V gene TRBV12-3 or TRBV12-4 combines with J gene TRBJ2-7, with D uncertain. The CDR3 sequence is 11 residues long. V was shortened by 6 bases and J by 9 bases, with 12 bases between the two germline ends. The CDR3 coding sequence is TGTGCCAGCAGCCGCGGCTTGGGGCAGTACTTC. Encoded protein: CASSRGLGQYF.

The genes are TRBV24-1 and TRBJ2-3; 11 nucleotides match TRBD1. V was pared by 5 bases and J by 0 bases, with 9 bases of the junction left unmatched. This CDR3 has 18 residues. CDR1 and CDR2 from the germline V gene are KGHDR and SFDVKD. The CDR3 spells CATSGGQGGSSSTDTQYF. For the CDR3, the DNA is TGTGCCACCAGTGGGGGACAGGGGGGTTCATCGAGCACAGATACGCAGTATTTT.

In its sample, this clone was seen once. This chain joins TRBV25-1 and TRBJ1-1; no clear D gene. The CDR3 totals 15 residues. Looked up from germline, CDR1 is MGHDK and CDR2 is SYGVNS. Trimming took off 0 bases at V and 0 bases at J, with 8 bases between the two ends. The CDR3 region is CASSEYAGLNTEAFF. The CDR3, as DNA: TGTGCCAGCAGTGAATATGCAGGATTGAACACTGAAGCTTTCTTT.

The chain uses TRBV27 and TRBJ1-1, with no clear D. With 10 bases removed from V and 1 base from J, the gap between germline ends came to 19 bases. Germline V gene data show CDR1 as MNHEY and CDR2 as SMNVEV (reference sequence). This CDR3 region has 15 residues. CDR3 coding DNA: TGTGCCACCTTCAAGGAATGGGGATGGAACACTGAAGCTTTCTTT. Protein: CATFKEWGWNTEAFF.

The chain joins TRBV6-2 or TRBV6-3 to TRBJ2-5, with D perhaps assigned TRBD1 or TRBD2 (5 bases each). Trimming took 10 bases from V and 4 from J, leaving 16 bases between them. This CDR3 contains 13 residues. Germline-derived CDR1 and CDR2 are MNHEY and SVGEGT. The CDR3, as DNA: TGTGCCACCAGCCCGGGACCTTTAGAGACCCAGTACTTC. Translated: CATSPGPLETQYF.

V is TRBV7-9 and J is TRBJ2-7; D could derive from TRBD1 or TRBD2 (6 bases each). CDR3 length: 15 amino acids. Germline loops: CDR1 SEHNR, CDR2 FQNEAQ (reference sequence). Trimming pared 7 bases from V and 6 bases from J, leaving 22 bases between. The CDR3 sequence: CASNGGRNRAVEQYF. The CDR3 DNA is TGTGCCAGCAACGGGGGAAGGAACAGGGCAGTCGAGCAGTACTTC.

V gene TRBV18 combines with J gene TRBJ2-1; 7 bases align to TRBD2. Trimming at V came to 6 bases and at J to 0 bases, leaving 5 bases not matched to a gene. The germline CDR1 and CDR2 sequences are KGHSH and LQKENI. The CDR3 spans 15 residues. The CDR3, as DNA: TGTGCCAGCTCCTCCCGCGGGAGCTCCTACAATGAGCAGTTCTTC. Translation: CASSSRGSSYNEQFF.

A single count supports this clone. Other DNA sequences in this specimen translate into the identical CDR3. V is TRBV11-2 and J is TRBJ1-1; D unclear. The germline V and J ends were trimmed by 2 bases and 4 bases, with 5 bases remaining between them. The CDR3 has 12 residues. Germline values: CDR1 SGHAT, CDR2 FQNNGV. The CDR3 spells CASSLIRTEAFF. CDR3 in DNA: TGTGCCAGCAGCTTAATTCGCACTGAAGCTTTCTTT.

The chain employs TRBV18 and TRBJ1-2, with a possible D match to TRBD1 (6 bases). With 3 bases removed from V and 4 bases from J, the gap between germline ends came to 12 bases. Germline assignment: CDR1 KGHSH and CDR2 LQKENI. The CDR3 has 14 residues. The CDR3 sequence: CASSPLTGTYGYTF. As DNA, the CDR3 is TGTGCCAGCTCACCCCTCACAGGGACCTATGGCTACACCTTC.

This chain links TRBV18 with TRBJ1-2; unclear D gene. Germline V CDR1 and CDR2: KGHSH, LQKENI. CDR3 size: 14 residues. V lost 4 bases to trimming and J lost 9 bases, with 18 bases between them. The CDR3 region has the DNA TGTGCCAGCTCACTAAAGCCCGAGGCGGGGAGCTACACCTTC. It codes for CASSLKPEAGSYTF.

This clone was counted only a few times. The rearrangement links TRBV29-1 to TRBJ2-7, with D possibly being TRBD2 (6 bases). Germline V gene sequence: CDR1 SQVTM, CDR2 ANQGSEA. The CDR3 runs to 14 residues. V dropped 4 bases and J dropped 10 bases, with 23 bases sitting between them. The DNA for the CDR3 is TGCAGCGTTGCGGCCGCGAGCTTGGGGGGTGAACAGTACTTC. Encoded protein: CSVAAASLGGEQYF.

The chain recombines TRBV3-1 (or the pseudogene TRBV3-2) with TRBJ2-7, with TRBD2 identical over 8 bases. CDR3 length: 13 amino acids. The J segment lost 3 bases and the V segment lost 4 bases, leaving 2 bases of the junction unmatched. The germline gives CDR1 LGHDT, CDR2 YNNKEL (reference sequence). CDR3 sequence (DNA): TGTGCCAGCAGCCCTCGGGGGGGCTACGAGCAGTACTTC. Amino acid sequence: CASSPRGGYEQYF.

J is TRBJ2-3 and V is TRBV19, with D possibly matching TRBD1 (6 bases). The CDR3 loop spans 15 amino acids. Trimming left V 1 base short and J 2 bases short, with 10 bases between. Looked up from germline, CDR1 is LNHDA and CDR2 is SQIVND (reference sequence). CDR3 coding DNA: TGTGCCAGTAGTATAGGAGGGACATCCACAGATACGCAGTATTTT. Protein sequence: CASSIGGTSTDTQYF.

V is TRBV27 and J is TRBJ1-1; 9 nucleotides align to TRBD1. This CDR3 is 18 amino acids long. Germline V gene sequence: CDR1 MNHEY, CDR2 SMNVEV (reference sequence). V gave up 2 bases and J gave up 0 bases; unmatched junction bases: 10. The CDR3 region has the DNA TGTGCCAGCAGTTTAAGGGGACAGGGATTATTCATGAACACTGAAGCTTTCTTT. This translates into CASSLRGQGLFMNTEAFF.

In DNA form, the CDR3 reads TGTGCCAGCAGCCAGGGACTCGACTCTGGGGCCAACGTCCTGACTTTC. Its protein is CASSQGLDSGANVLTF. The chain has TRBV4-2 and TRBJ2-6; D might be TRBD2 (6 bases). The V gene's germline CDR1 is LGHNA and CDR2 YNFKEQ. The V end lost 3 bases, the J end lost 0 bases, and 9 bases lay between the germline ends. The CDR3 spans 16 residues.

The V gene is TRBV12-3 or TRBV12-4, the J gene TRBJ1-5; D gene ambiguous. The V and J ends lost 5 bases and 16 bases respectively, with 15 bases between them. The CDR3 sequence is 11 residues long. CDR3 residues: CASSEGLVSHF. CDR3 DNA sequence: TGTGCCAGCAGTGAGGGCCTTGTGTCACATTTT.